This T cell receptor beta chain was observed in a study of identical twins. Study findings and constraints: Fewer insertions characterized abundant cord blood beta clonotypes, whereas memory repertoires showed none. Out-of-frame alpha sequences shared between twins exhibited an excess of low generation probability.

Trimming pared 4 bases from V and 7 bases from J, leaving 10 bases between. This CDR3 comprises 12 residues. The germline gives CDR1 MDHEN, CDR2 SYDVKM. TCRdb analysed the 5' RACE reads with MiXCR anew, one entry per CDR3 protein. This sample yields some 590,000 distinct CDR3 sequences, of which 9% to 10% are seen a single time; roughly 3% belongs to the top ten. Healthy Caucasian individuals made up all the donors. This clonotype was recorded many times. Its antigen remains unknown. These data were also filed under a second study, of yellow fever vaccine responses in identical twins.

Sequencing was done on a sample of PBMCs. This sequence joins TRBV28 and TRBJ2-5; D not resolved. This clonotype originated in a woman younger than 30 in good health. DNA for the CDR3: TGTGCCAGCAGTTGGGTGGTGGGGACCCAGTACTTC. It specifies CASSWVVGTQYF.